Below are 9 T cell receptor beta chains sequenced from a single sample in a study of T cells expressing NK-cell markers. TCRdb re-called the 5' RACE reads; one entry per CDR3 protein, DNA not given. The sample table sets out about 550,000 distinct CDR3 sequences. Sequencing input: blood T cells: a sorted CD56 or NKG2C T cell subset, CD4+ or CD8+ T cells, or bulk PBMC T cells (not recorded which). The receptor source for this set is a man in his late teens or twenties in good health.

The rearrangement joins TRBV5-5 to TRBJ2-1; TCRdb's D gene call, TRBD2, goes unchecked for lack of DNA. Per the germline V gene, CDR1 is SGHKS and CDR2 is YYEKEE (reference sequence). This CDR3 is 17 amino acids long. The CDR3 reads CASSFLDLREGRREQFF. Full variable domain (remainder filled in from reference TRBV5-5 and TRBJ2-1): DAGVTQSPTHLIKTRGQQVTLRCSPISGHKSVSWYQQVLGQGPQFIFQYYEKEERGRGNFPDRFSARQFPNYSSELNVNALLLGDSALYLCASSFLDLREGRREQFFGPGTRLTVL.

The V call is TRBV7-8, the J call TRBJ2-1; with no DNA, the TCRdb D assignment of TRBD2 cannot be verified. CDR1 is SGHVS and CDR2 is FQNEAQ in the germline V gene. There are 13 residues in the CDR3. The CDR3 loop is CASSLALAGEGFF. Using reference TRBV7-8 and TRBJ2-1 for the parts outside the CDR3, the full variable domain is GAGVSQSPRYKVAKRGQDVALRCDPISGHVSLFWYQQALGQGPEFLTYFQNEAQLDKSGLPSDRFFAERPEGSVSTLKIQRTQQEDSAVYLCASSLALAGEGFFGPGTRLTVL.

This chain uses TRBV6-1 with TRBJ2-1; TCRdb calls TRBD1, which cannot be checked without DNA. The CDR3 totals 15 residues. Germline V gives CDR1 MNHNS, CDR2 SASEGT. The CDR3 loop reads CASSGGWDRYNEQFF.

V is TRBV29-1 and J is TRBJ2-3. CDR3 length: 14 residues. Germline V gives CDR1 SQVTM, CDR2 ANQGSEA. The CDR3 sequence is CSVFAGLAADTQYF.

The rearrangement uses TRBV2 and TRBJ2-2; the D call of TRBD1 rests on TCRdb alone, since no DNA is present to check it. The germline CDR1 and CDR2 sequences are SNHLY and FYNNEI. The CDR3 runs 15 residues. CDR3 residues: CASLPRQGNTGELFF.

The gene calls are TRBV20-1 and TRBJ1-1. This CDR3 has 14 residues. Germline lookup yields CDR1 DFQATT and CDR2 SNEGSKA (reference sequence). CDR3 amino acids: CSAPQRSVKVEAFF.

The chain has TRBV3-1 and TRBJ2-1; TCRdb outputs TRBD2, but without DNA this stays unchecked. Germline-derived CDR1 and CDR2 are LGHDT and YNNKEL (reference sequence). The CDR3 is made up of 15 amino acids. The CDR3 is CASSLLASGSNEQFF.

V is TRBV2 and J is TRBJ2-1; there is no DNA to check the TCRdb D call of TRBD2. CDR3 size: 17 residues. Germline CDR1 is SNHLY and CDR2 is FYNNEI. The CDR3 reads CASSDPGAGTSGNEQFF.

The rearrangement joins TRBV30 to TRBJ2-5; TCRdb reports TRBD2, a call that lacks DNA to check it against. The CDR3 covers 14 residues. Germline CDR1 reads GTSNPN; CDR2 reads SVGIG (reference sequence). This CDR3 is CAWCRAGVSETQYF.